Below, one T cell receptor (beta chain) is given with its context. This record belongs to a study of blood T cell repertoires in COVID-19. Study-wide context: Some COVID-19 samples were acute and others convalescent; all came from the United States, Italy and Spain. The cDNA or gDNA used as material had been derived from T cells, B-cell-depleted T cells, or PBMCs.

TCRdb's copy holds only in-frame clones and misses some; the assay was immunoSEQ multiplex PCR. The sample records around 180,000 clones, approximately 85% being singletons. The CDR3 loop spans 15 amino acids. J was trimmed by 6 bases and V by 2 bases; bases with no gene match: 6. In germline, CDR1 is SGHTA, CDR2 FQGNSA. The sequenced material came from peripheral blood. The sequence derives from a woman of 80 years or more with acute or convalescent COVID-19. V usage is TRBV7-2 and J usage is TRBJ2-2; 7 bases are shared with TRBD2. The CDR3 region has the DNA TGTGCCAGCAGCTTAAGGGGCGGGAGCGCCGGGGAGCTGTTTTTT. It codes for CASSLRGGSAGELFF.